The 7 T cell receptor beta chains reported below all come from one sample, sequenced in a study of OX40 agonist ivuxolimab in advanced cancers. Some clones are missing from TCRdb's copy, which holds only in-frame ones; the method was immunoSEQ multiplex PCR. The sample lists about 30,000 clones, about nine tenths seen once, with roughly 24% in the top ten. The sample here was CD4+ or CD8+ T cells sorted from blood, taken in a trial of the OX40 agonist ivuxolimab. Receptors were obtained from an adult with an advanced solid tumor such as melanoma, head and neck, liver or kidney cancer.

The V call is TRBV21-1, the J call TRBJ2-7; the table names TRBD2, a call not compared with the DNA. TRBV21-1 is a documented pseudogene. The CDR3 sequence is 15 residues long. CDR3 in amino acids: CASRWTSGPSYEQYF. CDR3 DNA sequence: TGTGCCAGCAGATGGACTAGCGGGCCCTCCTACGAGCAGTACTTC.

The CDR3 DNA reads TGTGCCAGTATTCCCAGGACGAACACCGGGGAGCTGTTTTTT. Amino acid sequence: CASIPRTNTGELFF. The V and J genes are TRBV19 and TRBJ2-2; unclear D gene. Per germline, CDR1 LNHDA and CDR2 SQIVND (reference sequence). Trimming removed 7 bases at V and 0 bases at J, with 9 bases between. The CDR3 extends over 14 amino acids.

The DNA for the CDR3 is TGTGCCAGTACTGAGAGGGACAGAGGTTCATCTGGGGCCAACGTCCTGACTTTC. Translated: CASTERDRGSSGANVLTF. This chain links TRBV19 with TRBJ2-6, with 7 bases identical to TRBD1. CDR3 length: 18 residues. Germline values: CDR1 LNHDA, CDR2 SQIVND (reference sequence). Losses at the gene ends were 7 bases for V and 1 base for J; bases not matched to a gene: 13.

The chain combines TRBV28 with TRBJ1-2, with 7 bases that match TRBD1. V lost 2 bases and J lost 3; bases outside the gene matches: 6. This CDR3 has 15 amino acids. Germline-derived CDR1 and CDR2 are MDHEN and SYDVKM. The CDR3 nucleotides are TGTGCCAGCAGTTTAACCGGGACAGCCTACTATGGCTACACCTTC. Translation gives CASSLTGTAYYGYTF.

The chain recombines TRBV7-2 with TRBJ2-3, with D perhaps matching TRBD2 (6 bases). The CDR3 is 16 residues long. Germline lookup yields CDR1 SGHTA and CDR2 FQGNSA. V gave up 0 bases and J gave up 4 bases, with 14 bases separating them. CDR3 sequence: CASSLAIGSSSDTQYF. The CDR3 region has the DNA TGTGCCAGCAGCTTAGCGATCGGGAGTAGCTCAGATACGCAGTATTTT.

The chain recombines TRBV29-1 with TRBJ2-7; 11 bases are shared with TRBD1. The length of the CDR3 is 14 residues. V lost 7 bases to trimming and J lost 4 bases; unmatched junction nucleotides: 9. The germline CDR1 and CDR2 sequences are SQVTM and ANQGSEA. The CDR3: CSAKRGTGGYEQYF. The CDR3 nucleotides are TGCAGCGCAAAGAGGGGGACAGGGGGGTACGAGCAGTACTTC.

The CDR3 DNA reads as TGTGCCAGCTCACCGGGGACAACCGGGTTGTGGAATGAGCAGTTCTTC. It yields the protein CASSPGTTGLWNEQFF. The chain combines TRBV18 with TRBJ2-1; maybe TRBD1 (6 bases). V was pared by 3 bases and J by 7 bases, with 19 bases between. The germline V gene has CDR1 KGHSH and CDR2 LQKENI. The CDR3 runs to 16 residues.